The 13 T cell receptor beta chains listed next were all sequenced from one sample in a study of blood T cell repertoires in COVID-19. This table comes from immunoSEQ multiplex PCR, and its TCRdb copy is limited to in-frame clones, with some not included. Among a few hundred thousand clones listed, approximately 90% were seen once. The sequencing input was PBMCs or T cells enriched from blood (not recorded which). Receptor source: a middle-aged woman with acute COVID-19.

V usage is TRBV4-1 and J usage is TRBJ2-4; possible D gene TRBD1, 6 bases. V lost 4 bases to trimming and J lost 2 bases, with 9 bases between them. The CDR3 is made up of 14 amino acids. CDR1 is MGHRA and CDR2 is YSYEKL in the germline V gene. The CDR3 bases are TGCGCCAGCAGCCCGACAGGAACCAAAAACATTCAGTACTTC. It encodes CASSPTGTKNIQYF.

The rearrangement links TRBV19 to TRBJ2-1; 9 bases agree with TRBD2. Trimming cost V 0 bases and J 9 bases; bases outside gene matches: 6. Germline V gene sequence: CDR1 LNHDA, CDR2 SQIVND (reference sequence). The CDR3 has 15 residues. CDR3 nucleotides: TGTGCCAGTAGTATAGATAGCGGGAGCCGAGGTGAGCAGTTCTTC. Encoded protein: CASSIDSGSRGEQFF.

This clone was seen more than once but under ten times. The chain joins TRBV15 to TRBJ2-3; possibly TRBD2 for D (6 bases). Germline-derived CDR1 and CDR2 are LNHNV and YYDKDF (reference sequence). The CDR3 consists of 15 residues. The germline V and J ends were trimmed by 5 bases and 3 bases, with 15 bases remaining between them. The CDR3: CATSSRDRETDTQYF. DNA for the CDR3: TGTGCCACCAGCTCCCGGGATCGGGAGACAGATACGCAGTATTTT.

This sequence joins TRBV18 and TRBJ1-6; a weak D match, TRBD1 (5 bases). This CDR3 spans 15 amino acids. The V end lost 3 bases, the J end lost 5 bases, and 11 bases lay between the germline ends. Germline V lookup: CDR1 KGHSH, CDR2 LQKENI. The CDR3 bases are TGTGCCAGCTCACCGATGGGACTGGATAATTCACCCCTCCACTTT. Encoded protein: CASSPMGLDNSPLHF. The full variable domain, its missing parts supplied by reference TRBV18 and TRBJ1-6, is NAGVMQNPRHLVRRRGQEARLRCSPMKGHSHVYWYRQLPEEGLKFMVYLQKENIIDESGMPKERFSAEFPKEGPSILRIQQVVRGDSAAYFCASSPMGLDNSPLHFGNGTRLTVT.

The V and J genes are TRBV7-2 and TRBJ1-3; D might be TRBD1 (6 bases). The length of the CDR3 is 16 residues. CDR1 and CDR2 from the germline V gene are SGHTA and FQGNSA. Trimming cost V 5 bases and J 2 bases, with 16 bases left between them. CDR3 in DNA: TGTGCCAGCAGCCAAGAGGTACCAGGGGCTGGAAACACCATATATTTT. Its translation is CASSQEVPGAGNTIYF.

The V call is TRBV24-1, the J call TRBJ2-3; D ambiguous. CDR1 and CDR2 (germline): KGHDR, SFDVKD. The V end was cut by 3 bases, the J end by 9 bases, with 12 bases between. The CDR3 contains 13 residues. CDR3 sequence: CATSDPVKATQYF. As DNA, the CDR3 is TGTGCCACCAGTGATCCGGTTAAAGCAACGCAGTATTTT.

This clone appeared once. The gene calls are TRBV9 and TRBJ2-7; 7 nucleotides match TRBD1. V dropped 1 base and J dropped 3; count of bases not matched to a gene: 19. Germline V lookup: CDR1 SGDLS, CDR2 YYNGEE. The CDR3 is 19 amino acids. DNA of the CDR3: TGTGCCAGCAGCGTAAATCCCTCGACAGGGACAGCTTCCTACTACGAGCAGTACTTC. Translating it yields CASSVNPSTGTASYYEQYF. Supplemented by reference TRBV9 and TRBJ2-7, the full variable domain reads DSGVTQTPKHLITATGQRVTLRCSPRSGDLSVYWYQQSLDQGLQFLIQYYNGEERAKGNILERFSAQQFPDLHSELNLSSLELGDSALYFCASSVNPSTGTASYYEQYFGPGTRLTVT.

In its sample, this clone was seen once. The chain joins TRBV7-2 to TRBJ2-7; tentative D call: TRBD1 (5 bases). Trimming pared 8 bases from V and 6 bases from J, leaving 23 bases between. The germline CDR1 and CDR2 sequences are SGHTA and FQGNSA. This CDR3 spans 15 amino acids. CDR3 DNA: TGTGCCAGCGGGGCTAGATCCCTTTACCCCAGCGAGCAGTACTTC. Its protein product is CASGARSLYPSEQYF.

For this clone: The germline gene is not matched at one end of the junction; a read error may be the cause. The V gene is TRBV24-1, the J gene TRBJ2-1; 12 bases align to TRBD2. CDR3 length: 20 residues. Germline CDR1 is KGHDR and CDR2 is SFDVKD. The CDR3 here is CATSDPHRTSGTSSYNEQFF. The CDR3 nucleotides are TGTGCCACCAGTGACCCACACAGGACTAGCGGGACCAGCTCCTACAATGAACAGTTCTTC.

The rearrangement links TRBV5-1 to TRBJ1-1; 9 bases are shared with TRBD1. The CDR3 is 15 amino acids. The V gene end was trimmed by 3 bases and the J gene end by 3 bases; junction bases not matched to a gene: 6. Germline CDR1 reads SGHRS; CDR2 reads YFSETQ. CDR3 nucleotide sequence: TGCGCCAGCAGCTGGAGGACAGGGGCGGACACTGAAGCTTTCTTT. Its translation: CASSWRTGADTEAFF.

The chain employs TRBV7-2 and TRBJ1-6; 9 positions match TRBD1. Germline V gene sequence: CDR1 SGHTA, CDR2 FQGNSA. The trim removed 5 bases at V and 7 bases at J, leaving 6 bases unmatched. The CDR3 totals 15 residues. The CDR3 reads CASSRRTGDNSPLHF. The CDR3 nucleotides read TGTGCCAGCAGCCGCCGGACAGGGGACAATTCACCCCTCCACTTT.

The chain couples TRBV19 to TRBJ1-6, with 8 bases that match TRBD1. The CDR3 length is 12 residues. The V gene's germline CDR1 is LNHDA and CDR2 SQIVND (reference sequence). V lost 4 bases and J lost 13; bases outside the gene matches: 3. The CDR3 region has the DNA TGTGCCAGTAGTAGAGACAGGGGTCCCCTCCACTTT. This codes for CASSRDRGPLHF.

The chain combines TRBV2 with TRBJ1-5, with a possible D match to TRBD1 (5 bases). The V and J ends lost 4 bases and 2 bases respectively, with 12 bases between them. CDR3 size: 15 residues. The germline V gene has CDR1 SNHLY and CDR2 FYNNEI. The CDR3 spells CASSATGRGNQPQHF. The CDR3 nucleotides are TGTGCCAGCAGTGCAACGGGCAGGGGCAATCAGCCCCAGCATTTT.